This T cell receptor (beta chain) was found in a study of identical twins. This clonotype was observed a handful of times. TCRdb reanalysed the 5' RACE reads using MiXCR and keeps one entry per CDR3 protein. The sample comprises over 500,000 distinct CDR3 sequences, 22% of which are singletons, and 0.91% rests with the top ten. The CDR3 extends over 17 amino acids. Germline CDR1 reads ENHRY; CDR2 reads SYGVKD. Trimming cost V 2 bases and J 7 bases; bases outside gene matches: 7. These records were also assigned to another study, of T cells expressing NK-cell markers.

The material sequenced was CD4+ T cells sorted from blood. V and J are TRBV10-3 and TRBJ2-1; TRBD2 matches at 14 bases. The TCR was taken from a woman under 30 in good health. The CDR3 bases are TGTGCCATCAGTGAGCCGACTAGCGGGGGGGCAAGGAATGAGCAGTTCTTC. Encoded protein: CAISEPTSGGARNEQFF.